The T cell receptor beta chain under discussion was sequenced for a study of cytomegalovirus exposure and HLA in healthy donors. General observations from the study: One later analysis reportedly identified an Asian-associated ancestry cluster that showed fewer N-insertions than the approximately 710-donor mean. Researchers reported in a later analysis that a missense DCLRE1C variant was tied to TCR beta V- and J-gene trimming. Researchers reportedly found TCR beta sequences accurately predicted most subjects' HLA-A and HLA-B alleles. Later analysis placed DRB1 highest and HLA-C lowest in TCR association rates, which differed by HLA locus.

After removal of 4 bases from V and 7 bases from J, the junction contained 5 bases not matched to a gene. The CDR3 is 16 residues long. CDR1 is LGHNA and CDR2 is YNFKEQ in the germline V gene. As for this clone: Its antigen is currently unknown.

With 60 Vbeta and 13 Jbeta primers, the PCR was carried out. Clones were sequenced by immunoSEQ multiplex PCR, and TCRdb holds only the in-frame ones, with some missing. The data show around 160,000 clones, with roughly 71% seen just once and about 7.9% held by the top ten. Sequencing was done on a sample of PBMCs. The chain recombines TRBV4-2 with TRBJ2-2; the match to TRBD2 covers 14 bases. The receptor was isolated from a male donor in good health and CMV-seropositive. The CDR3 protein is CASSPGTSGGVGELFF. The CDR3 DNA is TGTGCCAGCAGCCCAGGGACTAGCGGGGGTGTCGGGGAGCTGTTTTTT.